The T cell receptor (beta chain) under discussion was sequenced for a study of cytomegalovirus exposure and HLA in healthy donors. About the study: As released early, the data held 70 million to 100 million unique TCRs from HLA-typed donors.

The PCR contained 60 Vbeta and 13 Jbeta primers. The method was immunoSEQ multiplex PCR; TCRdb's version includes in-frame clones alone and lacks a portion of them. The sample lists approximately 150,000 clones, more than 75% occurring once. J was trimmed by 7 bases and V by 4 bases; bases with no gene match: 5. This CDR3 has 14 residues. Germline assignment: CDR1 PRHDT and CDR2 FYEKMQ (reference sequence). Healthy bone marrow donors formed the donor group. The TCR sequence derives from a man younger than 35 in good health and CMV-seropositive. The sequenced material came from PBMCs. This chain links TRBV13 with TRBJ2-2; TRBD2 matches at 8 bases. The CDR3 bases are TGTGCCAGCAGCTGGGGACTAGTAGGCGGGGAGCTGTTTTTT. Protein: CASSWGLVGGELFF.